This T cell receptor beta chain was sequenced in a study of cytomegalovirus exposure and HLA in healthy donors. CDR3 length equals 14 residues. Germline V lookup: CDR1 SGDLS, CDR2 YYNGEE. Trimming stripped 0 bases from V and 4 bases from J, with 11 bases between. Generated by immunoSEQ multiplex PCR, the TCRdb table keeps only in-frame clones and is missing some. The data contain more than 100,000 clones, 70% to 90% of them singletons. The receptor was derived from a woman younger than 35 in good health and CMV-seropositive. The sequenced sample consisted of PBMCs. The chain has TRBV9 and TRBJ2-7, with D possibly being TRBD2 (6 bases). CDR3 loop: CASSVGGEDYEQYF. In nucleotides, the CDR3 is TGTGCCAGCAGCGTAGGGGGGGAGGATTACGAGCAGTACTTC. Complete variable domain (other parts from reference TRBV9 and TRBJ2-7): DSGVTQTPKHLITATGQRVTLRCSPRSGDLSVYWYQQSLDQGLQFLIQYYNGEERAKGNILERFSAQQFPDLHSELNLSSLELGDSALYFCASSVGGEDYEQYFGPGTRLTVT.